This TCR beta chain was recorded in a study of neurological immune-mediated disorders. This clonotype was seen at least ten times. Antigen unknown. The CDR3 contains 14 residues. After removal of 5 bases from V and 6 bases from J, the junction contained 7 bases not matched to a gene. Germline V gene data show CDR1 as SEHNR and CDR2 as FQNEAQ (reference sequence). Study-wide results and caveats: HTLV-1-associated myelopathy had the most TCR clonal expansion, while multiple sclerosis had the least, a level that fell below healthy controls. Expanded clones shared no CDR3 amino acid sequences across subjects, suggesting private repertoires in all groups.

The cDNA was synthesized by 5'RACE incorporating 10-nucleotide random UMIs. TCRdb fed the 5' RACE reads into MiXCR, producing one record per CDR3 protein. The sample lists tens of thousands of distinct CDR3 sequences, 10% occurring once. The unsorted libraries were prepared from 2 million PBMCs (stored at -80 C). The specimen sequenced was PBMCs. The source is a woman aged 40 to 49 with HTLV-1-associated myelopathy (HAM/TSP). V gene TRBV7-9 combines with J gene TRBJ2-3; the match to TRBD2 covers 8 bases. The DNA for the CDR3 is TGTGCCAGCAGCCTCGGGGTAGCGGGGGATACGCAGTATTTT. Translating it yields CASSLGVAGDTQYF.